Listed here is a single TCR beta chain. Antigen specificity is unknown. This CDR3 region has 13 residues. V lost 5 bases to trimming and J lost 3 bases, with 9 bases between them. Germline values: CDR1 KGHDR, CDR2 SFDVKD. From RNA transcripts, TCR beta CDR3 regions were amplified. Using the HTBI primer set, a first-round RT-PCR was run on the TCR CDR3. TCRdb reprocessed the multiplex PCR reads with MiXCR, giving one entry per CDR3 protein. The sample includes 700,000 or so distinct CDR3 sequences, about 17% of them seen just once. This entry comes from a study of T cells in Graves' hyperthyroidism and ophthalmopathy. Whole-study results and caveats: A model of 13 V-J features distinguished ophthalmopathy from stable hyperthyroidism. Most clonotypes that expanded in the thyroid above 0.001 also showed up in blood.

An absence of ophthalmopathy progression within 18 months meant stable Graves' hyperthyroidism. The diagnoses drew upon clinical symptoms, serum thyroxine and TRAb, thyroid ultrasound and orbital computed tomography. The sample comprised blood. This receptor was identified in a man between 18 and 35 years old with Graves' hyperthyroidism. The gene calls are TRBV24-1 and TRBJ2-5; no clear D gene. The CDR3 is CATSGTDKETQYF. CDR3 DNA: TGTGCCACCAGTGGGACGGATAAAGAGACCCAGTACTTC.